This TCR beta chain was obtained from a study of CD8 T cells in ankylosing spondylitis. This clonotype was observed many times. Using its own MiXCR run on the 5' RACE reads, TCRdb lists one record per CDR3 protein. The table lists around 75,000 distinct CDR3 sequences, about 5.4% of them singletons. The CDR3 loop spans 18 amino acids. V was shortened by 3 bases and J by 2 bases, with 25 bases between the two germline ends. Per the germline V gene, CDR1 is DFQATT and CDR2 is SNEGSKA (reference sequence). Sequencing was done on a sample of blood, either unsorted or a sorted T cell fraction (not recorded which). The chain uses TRBV20-1 and TRBJ2-5; D remains ambiguous. The TCR was taken from a male donor with ankylosing spondylitis or in good health (not recorded which). CDR3 in amino acids: CSASFWAAFPDSQETQYF. In DNA, the CDR3 is TGCAGTGCTAGTTTTTGGGCGGCTTTTCCGGATTCACAAGAGACCCAGTACTTC.